The next 21 T cell receptor beta chains were all read from a single sample in a study of T cells in Graves' hyperthyroidism and ophthalmopathy. From RNA transcripts, TCR beta CDR3 regions were amplified. TCR CDR3 underwent first-round RT-PCR with the HTBI primer set. TCRdb fed the multiplex PCR reads into MiXCR, producing one record per CDR3 protein. Of roughly 700,000 distinct CDR3 sequences detected, 14% appear once; the ten largest clones hold 10%. Sequencing input: blood. Every receptor here comes from a woman aged 18-30 years with Graves' hyperthyroidism.

With regard to this clonotype: A much more abundant neighbour one base away suggests this may be a read error. The rearrangement joins TRBV27 to TRBJ2-3; 8 bases line up with TRBD2. Germline V lookup: CDR1 MNHEY, CDR2 SMNVEV (reference sequence). The CDR3 spans 19 residues. CDR3 sequence: CVSSTALRLAGPSTDTQYF. CDR3 coding DNA: TGTGTCAGCAGCACCGCTCTACGATTAGCGGGGCCTAGCACAGATACGCAGTATTTT.

The genes are TRBV7-9 and TRBJ2-5, with 12 nucleotides matching TRBD2. Trimming at V came to 4 bases and at J to 4 bases, leaving 7 bases not matched to a gene. The CDR3 sequence is 16 residues long. Germline V gives CDR1 SEHNR, CDR2 FQNEAQ (reference sequence). CDR3 DNA: TGTGCCAGCAGCTGGACAGGACTAGCGGGGAGAGAGACCCAGTACTTC. Translating gives CASSWTGLAGRETQYF.

The chain couples TRBV11-1 to TRBJ2-2; weak D call: TRBD2 (6 bases). Germline CDR1 and CDR2: SGHAT and FQDESV (reference sequence). The CDR3 sequence is 15 residues long. Trimming shortened V by 3 bases and J by 2 bases, and 10 bases separated the two germline ends. This CDR3 reads CASSFRDSNTGELFF. The CDR3 bases are TGTGCCAGCAGCTTCCGGGACTCCAACACCGGGGAGCTGTTTTTT.

On this clonotype itself: Possible read error: a much larger clone is one base away. The rearrangement uses TRBV30 and TRBJ2-3; weak D call: TRBD2 (5 bases). CDR1 GTSNPN and CDR2 SVGIG come from the germline V gene (reference sequence). The CDR3 spans 14 residues. CDR3 residues: CARRQLGNTDTQYF. The CDR3 bases are TGTGCCCGGAGGCAACTAGGAAACACAGATACGCAGTATTTT.

Many counts were recorded for this clonotype. J is TRBJ2-1 and V is TRBV7-3; 7 positions match TRBD2. J was trimmed by 9 bases and V by 2 bases; bases with no gene match: 13. Germline V gene lookup returns CDR1 SGHTA and CDR2 FQGTGA. This CDR3 contains 16 residues. The DNA of the CDR3 is TGTGCCAGCAGCTTATGGGGCGGGAGTCGTGTGAGTGAGCAGTTCTTC. This encodes CASSLWGGSRVSEQFF.

This clonotype showed up just a few times. This sequence joins TRBV5-6 and TRBJ1-1, with D possibly matching TRBD1 (5 bases). The CDR3 loop spans 16 amino acids. CDR1 is SGHDT and CDR2 is YYEEEE in the germline V gene. The germline V and J ends were trimmed by 0 bases and 2 bases, with 14 bases remaining between them. Written as DNA, the CDR3 is TGTGCCAGCAGCTTGGAGGTGGGGCAGATAAACACTGAAGCTTTCTTT. It encodes CASSLEVGQINTEAFF.

This clonotype has a count of ten or more. The rearrangement uses TRBV7-9 and TRBJ2-5; no clear D. The V end was cut by 2 bases, the J end by 1 base, with 8 bases between. Looked up from germline, CDR1 is SEHNR and CDR2 is FQNEAQ (reference sequence). This CDR3 is 14 amino acids long. The CDR3 DNA reads as TGTGCCAGCAGCTTAAATTCAGGCCAAGAGACCCAGTACTTC. Translating gives CASSLNSGQETQYF.

The V call is TRBV6-5, the J call TRBJ1-1; D may be TRBD1 (5 bases). This CDR3 region has 13 residues. V lost 2 bases, J lost 6 bases, and 10 bases lay in between. The germline gives CDR1 MNHEY, CDR2 SVGAGI. This chain's CDR3 is CASSYLGDSEAFF. The CDR3 bases are TGTGCCAGCAGTTACCTAGGGGACTCTGAAGCTTTCTTT.

In DNA, the CDR3 is TGTGCCAGCAGCCAATGGGATGAATACTACAATGAGCAGTTCTTC. Protein: CASSQWDEYYNEQFF. The rearrangement links TRBV14 to TRBJ2-1; D is unresolved. This CDR3 region has 15 residues. Trimming took 2 bases from V and 3 from J, leaving 11 bases between them. Germline V gene data show CDR1 as SGHDN and CDR2 as FVKESK.

This clonotype was seen many times. The chain employs TRBV6-1 and TRBJ2-7, with 8 bases lining up with TRBD1. The ends lost 6 bases at V and 4 bases at J; junction bases unmatched: 8. The CDR3 has 14 residues. CDR1 MNHNS and CDR2 SASEGT come from the germline V gene. For the CDR3, the DNA is TGTGCCAGCAGGCCCGACAGGGGCCCGTACGAGCAGTACTTC. It codes for CASRPDRGPYEQYF.

This clonotype appeared many times. The chain carries TRBV28 and TRBJ1-1; 7 bases agree with TRBD1. The ends lost 3 bases at V and 4 bases at J; junction bases unmatched: 2. CDR3 length equals 13 residues. Per germline, CDR1 MDHEN and CDR2 SYDVKM. The CDR3 protein is CASSLAGGTEAFF. CDR3 DNA sequence: TGTGCCAGCAGTTTGGCAGGGGGCACTGAAGCTTTCTTT.

This clonotype was detected only a few times. The chain combines TRBV18 with TRBJ1-1; the D gene is possibly TRBD1 (5 bases). The germline V gene encodes CDR1 KGHSH and CDR2 LQKENI. V shed 0 bases and J shed 3 bases, with 17 bases lying between them. The CDR3 contains 17 residues. The DNA of the CDR3 is TGTGCCAGCTCACCACCGCATCGGGGGGGTGTAGACACTGAAGCTTTCTTT. It encodes CASSPPHRGGVDTEAFF.

The chain recombines TRBV6-1 with TRBJ2-5; TRBD1 might be the D (6 bases). The ends were cut back, 5 bases at V and 1 base at J, with 14 bases in the middle. CDR1 and CDR2 from the germline V gene are MNHNS and SASEGT. The CDR3 covers 15 residues. The CDR3 region is CASSPYGGVQETQYF. In nucleotides, the CDR3 is TGTGCCAGCAGTCCTTATGGGGGCGTCCAAGAGACCCAGTACTTC.

This clonotype has a handful of counts. The chain uses TRBV27 and TRBJ2-7; the D is unclear. The V and J ends lost 5 bases and 3 bases respectively, with 14 bases between them. The CDR3 spans 14 residues. CDR1 is MNHEY, CDR2 SMNVEV, per germline (reference sequence). For the CDR3, the DNA is TGTGCCAGCAGTGCGGACGGGTTAAGCTACGAGCAGTACTTC. This gives the protein CASSADGLSYEQYF.

This rearrangement joins TRBV2 to TRBJ2-7; maybe TRBD2 (5 bases). The V gene lost 0 bases and the J gene lost 4 bases, with 13 bases spanning the gap. Per germline, CDR1 SNHLY and CDR2 FYNNEI. The CDR3 totals 15 residues. The CDR3 reads CASSEAAPGWYEQYF. The CDR3 DNA follows: TGTGCCAGCAGTGAAGCGGCCCCGGGATGGTACGAGCAGTACTTC. The full variable domain, in which reference TRBV2 and TRBJ2-7 provide the parts outside the CDR3, is EPEVTQTPSHQVTQMGQEVILRCVPISNHLYFYWYRQILGQKVEFLVSFYNNEISEKSEIFDDQFSVERPDGSNFTLKIRSTKLEDSAMYFCASSEAAPGWYEQYFGPGTRLTVT.

Remarks on this clonotype: Just one base apart from a much larger clone, this may be a read error. The gene calls are TRBV2 and TRBJ2-3; D unresolved. Near its end, the DNA agrees better with TRBJ1-5, so the J call may be wrong. CDR1 and CDR2 from the germline V gene are SNHLY and FYNNEI. The CDR3 runs to 15 residues. The CDR3 here is CASSETTRPADTQHF. The CDR3 DNA follows: TGTGCCAGCAGCGAAACGACCCGCCCGGCAGATACGCAGCATTTT.

Only a few counts were recorded for this clonotype. The CDR3 DNA reads as TGTGCCAGCAACAGACAGGGAAATAATTCACCCCTCCACTTT. Translated: CASNRQGNNSPLHF. The rearrangement links TRBV2 to TRBJ1-6; 7 positions agree with TRBD1. This CDR3 has 14 residues. V lost 7 bases to trimming and J lost 5 bases; unmatched junction nucleotides: 5. The germline V gene has CDR1 SNHLY and CDR2 FYNNEI. Using reference TRBV2 and TRBJ1-6 for the parts outside the CDR3, the full variable domain is EPEVTQTPSHQVTQMGQEVILRCVPISNHLYFYWYRQILGQKVEFLVSFYNNEISEKSEIFDDQFSVERPDGSNFTLKIRSTKLEDSAMYFCASNRQGNNSPLHFGNGTRLTVT.

The sample holds many counts of this clonotype. The V call is TRBV11-3, the J call TRBJ2-1; 9 bases fit TRBD1. From germline, CDR1 is SGHNT and CDR2 YENEEA. The J segment lost 5 bases and the V segment lost 4 bases, leaving 9 bases of the junction unmatched. The CDR3 totals 16 residues. CDR3 in amino acids: CASSSGDRASHNEQFF. The CDR3 DNA is TGTGCCAGCAGCTCCGGGGACAGGGCGAGCCACAATGAGCAGTTCTTC.

This clonotype was detected a few times. V gene TRBV6-1 combines with J gene TRBJ2-1; 14 bases are shared with TRBD2. The CDR3 totals 17 residues. CDR1 is MNHNS and CDR2 is SASEGT in the germline V gene. The trim removed 6 bases at V and 7 bases at J, leaving 11 bases unmatched. The CDR3 bases are TGTGCCAGCAGACTCCCGGGACTAGCGGGAGATCGAAATGAGCAGTTCTTC. It specifies CASRLPGLAGDRNEQFF.

The gene calls are TRBV20-1 and TRBJ2-1; 9 bases match TRBD2. The J call may be in error: the DNA end matches TRBJ2-7 better. The CDR3 runs to 13 residues. Looked up from germline, CDR1 is DFQATT and CDR2 is SNEGSKA (reference sequence). CDR3 DNA: TGCAGTGCTGCTGGCGGGAGGGCCAATGAGCAGTACTTC. Protein: CSAAGGRANEQYF.

The chain is built from TRBV7-9 and TRBJ1-5; a weak D match, TRBD1 (5 bases). Germline assignment: CDR1 SEHNR and CDR2 FQNEAQ (reference sequence). Trimming removed 4 bases at V and 1 base at J, with 14 bases between. CDR3 length equals 16 residues. CDR3 amino acids: CASSSISWGSNQPQHF. CDR3 coding DNA: TGTGCCAGCAGCTCCATTTCCTGGGGGAGCAATCAGCCCCAGCATTTT.